This TCR beta chain was retrieved from a study of siplizumab effects on memory and regulatory T cells. V shed 2 bases and J shed 2 bases, with 10 bases lying between them. This CDR3 spans 15 amino acids. Germline CDR1 reads MDHEN; CDR2 reads SYDVKM. Notes on the study in general: Mappable CD4+ clones that were alloreactive averaged roughly 69% Treg-derived with siplizumab versus around 25% in controls. No functional test confirmed suppression by proliferating siplizumab-culture Tregs. Naive T cells seemed more diverse than memory cells; they also seemed major alloresponse contributors. Naive or memory phenotype assignment was not possible for roughly 75-95% of proliferating CD4+ or CD8+ clones.

TCRdb's table, derived via immunoSEQ multiplex PCR, lists solely in-frame clones and lacks some. The table has about 100,000 clones, roughly 94% seen once. To note about this clone: Its antigen is undetermined.

The chain carries TRBV28 and TRBJ1-5, with D unclear. The sample was Tregs sorted from blood. The sequence was collected from a human donor in good health. As DNA, the CDR3 is TGTGCCAGCAGTTTAATGGTAAATGGCAATCAGCCCCAGCATTTT. It yields the protein CASSLMVNGNQPQHF.